Below, 19 T cell receptor beta chains from the same sample are listed, as sequenced in a study of cytomegalovirus exposure and HLA in healthy donors. The PCR used 60 Vbeta and 13 Jbeta primers. Produced via immunoSEQ multiplex PCR; TCRdb's table is partial and in-frame only. The data contain under 200,000 clones, less than 85% of them singletons. Sample: PBMCs. The origin of the receptors is a man between 35 and 55 years old in good health and CMV-seronegative.

The chain recombines TRBV14 with TRBJ1-1, with D unclear. This CDR3 is 16 amino acids long. V lost 6 bases and J 11 bases, leaving 28 bases between the germline ends. The germline V gene encodes CDR1 SGHDN and CDR2 FVKESK. The CDR3 DNA sequence: TGTGCCAGCAGTCACCGGCGGAATCCCTACGACTCTGCGGCTTTCTTT. This translates into CASSHRRNPYDSAAFF.

V and J are TRBV5-1 and TRBJ2-3; D unresolved. CDR3 length: 14 amino acids. Germline CDR1 SGHRS, CDR2 YFSETQ. V gave up 3 bases and J gave up 2 bases, with 10 bases separating them. The CDR3 DNA sequence: TGCGCCAGCAGCTCCTCTCCAGACACAGATACGCAGTATTTT. This sequence encodes CASSSSPDTDTQYF.

The chain carries TRBV7-2 and TRBJ2-1; TRBD1 is a possible D gene (5 bases). The CDR3 has 16 residues. Deletions cut 2 bases from V and 4 bases from J, with 15 bases between. CDR1 and CDR2 from the germline V gene are SGHTA and FQGNSA. The CDR3 coding sequence is TGTGCCAGCAGCTTAAATTTGGACATAACATACAATGAGCAGTTCTTC. Translation: CASSLNLDITYNEQFF.

The genes are TRBV29-1 and TRBJ2-1; TRBD2 matches at 8 bases. The V gene's germline CDR1 is SQVTM and CDR2 ANQGSEA. The length of the CDR3 is 19 residues. V was clipped by 4 bases and J by 2 bases; unmatched bases: 19. CDR3 region: CSVVGGGRERIRTYNEQFF. The CDR3 DNA reads TGCAGCGTTGTTGGCGGGGGGCGGGAGCGGATAAGAACCTACAATGAGCAGTTCTTC.

This clone was picked up one time. The gene calls are TRBV7-2 and TRBJ2-5; 9 nucleotides agree with TRBD1. The CDR3 has 15 residues. Per the germline V gene, CDR1 is SGHTA and CDR2 is FQGNSA. Unmatched junction bases numbered 8, after V lost 2 bases and J lost 7 bases. CDR3 in DNA: TGTGCCAGCAGCTTAATGGGACAGGGACGTCCGACCCAGTACTTC. This translates into CASSLMGQGRPTQYF.

This clone occurred a few times. The gene calls are TRBV27 and TRBJ2-7, with TRBD2 matching 8 bases. The V gene's germline CDR1 is MNHEY and CDR2 SMNVEV (reference sequence). There are 15 residues in the CDR3. V lost 6 bases and J lost 0; bases outside the gene matches: 7. The CDR3 DNA reads TGTGCCAGCAGCCCCCGGGCGGGGGGCTCCTACGAGCAGTACTTC. As protein: CASSPRAGGSYEQYF.

V and J are TRBV5-1 and TRBJ2-3; 7 bases are a match to TRBD2. In germline, CDR1 is SGHRS, CDR2 YFSETQ. The CDR3 sequence is 15 residues long. Germline trimming cut 3 bases from V and 3 bases from J; bases unmatched to any gene: 7. The CDR3 bases are TGCGCCAGCAGCTGGGACGGGGGAGGGACAGATACGCAGTATTTT. Its protein product is CASSWDGGGTDTQYF.

A few counts support this clone. V usage is TRBV5-8 and J usage is TRBJ1-5; TRBD1 matches 9 bases. CDR1 and CDR2 from the germline V gene are SGHTS and YDEGEE. This CDR3 region has 16 residues. J lost 3 bases, V lost 4 bases, and 8 bases had no gene match. CDR3 sequence (DNA): TGTGCCAGCAGCCCCGAGGGGACAGGGTACAATCAGCCCCAGCATTTT. The encoded protein is CASSPEGTGYNQPQHF.

The V gene is TRBV6-5, the J gene TRBJ2-5; the D is unclear. The V gene's germline CDR1 is MNHEY and CDR2 SVGAGI. Trimming cost V 4 bases and J 0 bases, with 3 bases left between them. The CDR3 length is 12 residues. The CDR3 reads CASSFNQETQYF. Here the CDR3 DNA reads TGTGCCAGCAGTTTCAACCAAGAGACCCAGTACTTC.

V is TRBV6-5 and J is TRBJ1-5; 7 bases align to TRBD1. Germline V gives CDR1 MNHEY, CDR2 SVGAGI. J lost 2 bases, V lost 6 bases, and 4 bases had no gene match. CDR3 length: 14 amino acids. For the CDR3, the DNA is TGTGCCAGCAGGAACAGGGGTGGCAATCAGCCCCAGCATTTT. This sequence encodes CASRNRGGNQPQHF.

The chain joins TRBV4-3 to TRBJ2-3, with 7 positions matching TRBD2. The V gene's germline CDR1 is LGHNA and CDR2 YSLEER. The V and J ends lost 1 base and 3 bases, in that order; junction bases with no gene match: 7. The CDR3 is 16 residues long. The CDR3 nucleotides are TGCGCCAGCAGCCAAGGGTGGGGGGGGGTGACAGATACGCAGTATTTT. This encodes CASSQGWGGVTDTQYF.

Note on this clone: The sample has other DNA sequences that encode this CDR3 too. V is TRBV30 and J is TRBJ2-7; D gene unclear. This CDR3 is 14 amino acids long. V was trimmed by 0 bases and J by 0 bases, leaving 9 bases between them. Germline V gene sequence: CDR1 GTSNPN, CDR2 SVGIG (reference sequence). Written as DNA, the CDR3 is TGTGCCTGGAGTGTGTACCGGTACTCCTACGAGCAGTACTTC. Amino acids: CAWSVYRYSYEQYF.

In DNA, the CDR3 is TGTGCCAGCAGCTCGGATGGGTACCGGGGCTCCTACGAGCAGTACTTC. This translates into CASSSDGYRGSYEQYF. The chain employs TRBV11-3 and TRBJ2-7; weak D call: TRBD2 (5 bases). Trimming removed 4 bases from V and 0 bases from J, with 16 bases in between. The CDR3 is made up of 16 amino acids. CDR1 is SGHNT and CDR2 is YENEEA in the germline V gene. Complete variable domain (other parts from reference TRBV11-3 and TRBJ2-7): EAGVVQSPRYKIIEKKQPVAFWCNPISGHNTLYWYLQNLGQGPELLIRYENEEAVDDSQLPKDRFSAERLKGVDSTLKIQPAELGDSAVYLCASSSDGYRGSYEQYFGPGTRLTVT.

The rearrangement links TRBV7-6 to TRBJ2-6; the D gene is possibly TRBD2 (7 bases). Germline V gene data show CDR1 as SGHVS and CDR2 as FNYEAQ. The CDR3 extends over 21 amino acids. Trimming stripped 5 bases from V and 0 bases from J, with 26 bases between. As DNA, the CDR3 is TGTGCCAGCAGCCTGTTAGGGGGGGGAGCAGGGACCTACTCTGGGGCCAACGTCCTGACTTTC. Translation: CASSLLGGGAGTYSGANVLTF.

The V and J genes are TRBV7-2 and TRBJ2-7; 7 nucleotides line up with TRBD2. Germline V gene lookup returns CDR1 SGHTA and CDR2 FQGNSA. Trimming at V came to 4 bases and at J to 1 base, leaving 10 bases not matched to a gene. There are 16 residues in the CDR3. The CDR3 region is CASSYRAGTESYEQYF. As DNA, the CDR3 is TGTGCCAGCAGCTATAGAGCGGGAACAGAGTCCTACGAGCAGTACTTC.

The rearrangement uses TRBV27 and TRBJ1-2, with TRBD1 matching 7 bases. There are 14 residues in the CDR3. Trimming removed 0 bases from V and 4 bases from J; junction bases left unmatched: 2. Germline V gene sequence: CDR1 MNHEY, CDR2 SMNVEV (reference sequence). The CDR3 bases are TGTGCCAGCAGTTTATCAGGGGGCGGCTATGGCTACACCTTC. Translation gives CASSLSGGGYGYTF.

The gene calls are TRBV7-7 and TRBJ2-3, with D unresolved. The V gene's germline CDR1 is SSHAT and CDR2 FNYEAQ (reference sequence). V was clipped by 5 bases and J by 4 bases, with 10 bases between them. The CDR3 loop spans 13 amino acids. CDR3: CASSIGRADTQYF. The CDR3 nucleotides read TGTGCCAGCAGCATAGGACGGGCAGATACGCAGTATTTT.

V usage is TRBV23-1 and J usage is TRBJ1-5; TRBD1 is a possible D gene (6 bases). TRBV23-1 is given ORF status, its function remaining uncertain. Trimming left V 0 bases short and J 6 bases short, with 15 bases between. This CDR3 is 16 amino acids long. CDR3 region: CASSQSVKAGVQPQHF. CDR3 DNA: TGCGCCAGCAGTCAATCGGTGAAGGCAGGGGTTCAGCCCCAGCATTTT.

In the case of this clone: Other nucleotide sequences in the sample specify the same CDR3. The CDR3 DNA follows: TGTGCCAGTAGCCTTTCCGGAAACACCATATATTTT. This translates into CASSLSGNTIYF. This chain uses TRBV19 with TRBJ1-3; unclear D gene. V gave up 6 bases and J gave up 4 bases, with 7 bases separating them. This CDR3 is built from 12 residues. CDR1 and CDR2 from the germline V gene are LNHDA and SQIVND (reference sequence).